A selection of T cell receptor beta chains follows, all from one sample in a study of shared clonotypes between healthy human individuals. Assay: immunoSEQ multiplex PCR; the TCRdb copy retains only in-frame clones and omits some. The sample includes hundreds of thousands of clones, roughly 73% of them seen just once. The sequencing sample was made of memory CD4+ T cells sorted from blood. The receptor source for this set is a woman aged 25 to 45 in good health. CDR3s include the opening cysteine and the closing phenylalanine or tryptophan. D genes are given only for firm matches. Clone sizes are given selectively: once, few, many, or a class where the clone is expanded.

D gene	clone size	V gene	J gene	CDR3 DNA	CDR3 protein
NA	NA	TRBV20-1	TRBJ2-7	TGCAGTCCTTCAACCTACGAGCAGTACTTC	CSPSTYEQYF
TRBD1	NA	TRBV28	TRBJ2-7	TGTGCCAGCAGCAGACAGGGGGGAACCTACGAGCAGTACTTC	CASSRQGGTYEQYF
NA	few	TRBV6-5	TRBJ1-6	TGTGCCAGCAGTTTAGGGAGGGCCGCCTATAATTCACCCCTCCACTTT	CASSLGRAAYNSPLHF
NA	many	TRBV6-1	TRBJ2-1	TGTGCCAGCAGTCCCCCAGTACCCTCCTACAATGAGCAGTTCTTC	CASSPPVPSYNEQFF
TRBD1	NA	TRBV28	TRBJ2-7	TGTGCCAGCAGTTACGGGACAGGGGGGACCTACGAGCAGTACTTC	CASSYGTGGTYEQYF
TRBD2	NA	TRBV19	TRBJ2-1	TGTGCCAGTAGTGCGGAACTAGCGGGAGGGGAAAATGAGCAGTTCTTC	CASSAELAGGENEQFF
TRBD1	NA	TRBV18	TRBJ1-2	TGTGCCAGCTCAGGGACAGGGGGCGATGGCTACACCTTC	CASSGTGGDGYTF
NA	NA	TRBV11-2	TRBJ2-1	TGTGCCAGCAGCTTATTGTGGCAGGGGTTCTACAATGAGCAGTTCTTC	CASSLLWQGFYNEQFF
TRBD1	NA	TRBV5-1	TRBJ2-2	TGCGCCAGCAGGGATCTTAAGGGGGCCGCCGGGGAGCTGTTTTTT	CASRDLKGAAGELFF
NA	NA	TRBV30	TRBJ2-1	NA	CASVPGLLAGGPNEQFF
NA	NA	TRBV25-1	TRBJ1-4	TGTGCCAGCAGTGAATACCCCAGCAGGGAAAGACTGTTTTTT	CASSEYPSRERLFF
TRBD2	NA	TRBV18	TRBJ2-7	TGTGCCAGCTCATGGACTCCAGCGGGGGCCCAGTACTTC	CASSWTPAGAQYF
TRBD1	few	TRBV7-2	TRBJ1-1	TGTGCCAGCAGCTTACACTCCGGGACAGCTACTGAAGCTTTCTTT	CASSLHSGTATEAFF